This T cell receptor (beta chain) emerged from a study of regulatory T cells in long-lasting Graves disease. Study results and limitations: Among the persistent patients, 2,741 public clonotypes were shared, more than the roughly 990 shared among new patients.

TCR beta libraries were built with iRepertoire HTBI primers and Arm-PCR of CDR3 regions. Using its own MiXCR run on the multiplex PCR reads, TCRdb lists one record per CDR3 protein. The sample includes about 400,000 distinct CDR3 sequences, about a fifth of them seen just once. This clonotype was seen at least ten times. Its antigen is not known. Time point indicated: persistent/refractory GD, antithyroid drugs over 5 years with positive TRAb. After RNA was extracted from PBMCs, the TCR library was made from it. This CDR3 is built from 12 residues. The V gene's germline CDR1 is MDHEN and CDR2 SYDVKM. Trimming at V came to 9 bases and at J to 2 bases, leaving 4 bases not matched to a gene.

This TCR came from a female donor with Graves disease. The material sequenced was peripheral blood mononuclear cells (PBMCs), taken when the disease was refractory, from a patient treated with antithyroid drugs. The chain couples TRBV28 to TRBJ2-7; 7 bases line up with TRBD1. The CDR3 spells CASWTGPYEQYF. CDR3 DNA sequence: TGTGCCAGTTGGACAGGTCCCTACGAGCAGTACTTC.